The rows below give T cell receptor beta chains drawn from one sample of a study of CD8 T cells in Susac syndrome. TCRdb passed the immunoSEQ multiplex PCR reads through MiXCR, listing each CDR3 protein once. The table has approximately 140,000 distinct CDR3 sequences, around 94% seen once. Material for sequencing was CD8+ T cells from PBMCs. These receptors came from a human donor in good health. CDR3s include the opening cysteine and the closing phenylalanine or tryptophan. A D gene is named only where the DNA matches it firmly. For some rows the clone size is stated as once, few or many, or as a class when expanded; others skip it.

TRBD1,.,TRBV27,TRBJ2-1,CASTPGQGYNEQFF,TGTGCCAGCACCCCGGGACAGGGCTACAATGAGCAGTTCTTC
.,.,TRBV19,TRBJ1-5,CASSIWGNQPQHF,TGTGCCAGTAGTATTTGGGGCAATCAGCCCCAGCATTTT
.,.,TRBV30,TRBJ2-1,CAWSVIPNEQFF,TGTGCCTGGAGTGTCATACCAAATGAGCAGTTCTTC
.,.,TRBV11-2,TRBJ2-1,CASSLVGSFYNEQFF,TGTGCCAGCAGCTTAGTTGGGAGCTTCTACAATGAGCAGTTCTTC
.,.,TRBV29-1,TRBJ2-5,CSVGPFAAEETQYF,TGCAGCGTTGGGCCTTTTGCAGCGGAAGAGACCCAGTACTTC
.,.,TRBV27,TRBJ2-5,CASSRGTDPSTQYF,TGTGCCAGCAGCCGAGGGACGGACCCGAGTACCCAGTACTTC
TRBD2,.,TRBV4-3,TRBJ2-1,CASSQEPGLADTYNEQFF,TGCGCCAGCAGCCAAGAACCCGGACTAGCGGACACCTACAATGAGCAGTTCTTC
TRBD1,.,TRBV29-1,TRBJ1-2,CSVQGAIHGYTF,TGCAGCGTTCAGGGGGCAATCCATGGCTACACCTTC
.,.,TRBV25-1,TRBJ1-2,CASSEVGDYGYTF,TGTGCCAGCAGTGAAGTGGGGGACTATGGCTACACCTTC
TRBD2,.,TRBV29-1,TRBJ2-2,CSVEPAGAGELFF,TGCAGCGTTGAACCTGCGGGAGCCGGGGAGCTGTTTTTT
.,.,TRBV15,TRBJ1-1,CATSRGPETAFF,TGTGCCACCAGCAGAGGACCCGAGACGGCTTTCTTT
.,.,TRBV20-1,TRBJ2-3,CSARDGAAWKITDTQYF,TGCAGTGCTAGAGATGGCGCCGCTTGGAAAATCACAGATACGCAGTATTTT
.,few,TRBV29-1,TRBJ1-1,CSGGGGMNTEAFF,TGCAGCGGGGGGGGCGGCATGAACACTGAAGCTTTCTTT
.,.,TRBV7-9,TRBJ1-2,CASSLDDSNYGYTF,TGTGCCAGCAGCCTAGACGATTCTAACTATGGCTACACCTTC
TRBD2,once,TRBV9,TRBJ2-1,CASRGTSDEQFF,TGTGCCAGCAGGGGGACTAGTGATGAGCAGTTCTTC
.,.,TRBV27,TRBJ2-6,CASSHDRANVLTF,TGTGCCAGCAGTCACGACAGGGCCAACGTCCTGACTTTC
.,.,TRBV7-2,TRBJ2-7,CASGLGPNDYEQYF,TGTGCCAGCGGCTTAGGTCCTAACGACTACGAGCAGTACTTC
.,.,TRBV3-1,TRBJ2-1,CASSSSGGYEYNEQFF,TGTGCCAGCAGCTCCTCCGGGGGATACGAATACAATGAGCAGTTCTTC
.,.,TRBV20-1,TRBJ1-1,CSAREEAENTEAFF,TGCAGTGCTAGAGAGGAGGCAGAGAACACTGAAGCTTTCTTT
TRBD1,.,TRBV6-2/TRBV6-3,TRBJ2-7,CASSYSTGQRYEQYF,TGTGCCAGCAGTTACTCGACGGGACAGCGCTACGAGCAGTACTTC
.,.,TRBV24-1,TRBJ2-5,CATSIFAGFQETQYF,TGTGCCACCAGTATATTCGCGGGGTTCCAAGAGACCCAGTACTTC
.,.,TRBV4-3,TRBJ2-1,CASSQGVVHNEQFF,TGCGCCAGCAGCCAAGGGGTGGTCCACAATGAGCAGTTCTTC
TRBD1,.,TRBV27,TRBJ2-1,CASTDRGTYNEQFF,TGTGCCAGCACGGACAGGGGGACCTACAATGAGCAGTTCTTC
.,once,TRBV6-2/TRBV6-3,TRBJ2-1,CASSYSASGVYNEQFF,TGTGCCAGCAGTTACTCGGCCAGCGGCGTCTACAATGAGCAGTTCTTC
.,once,TRBV27,TRBJ2-1,CASSSDRNNEQFF,TGTGCCAGCAGTTCGGACAGAAACAATGAGCAGTTCTTC
.,.,TRBV24-1,TRBJ2-1,CATSGGNEQFF,TGTGCCACCAGCGGTGGGAATGAGCAGTTCTTC
.,.,TRBV2,TRBJ1-4,CASSHLYRANGEKLFF,TGTGCCAGCAGTCATCTATACAGGGCGAACGGGGAAAAACTGTTTTTT
.,.,TRBV12-3/TRBV12-4,TRBJ1-2,CAINRGENYGYTF,TGTGCCATAAACAGAGGAGAGAACTATGGCTACACCTTC
.,.,TRBV3-1,TRBJ1-1,CASSEGVSLWSEAFF,TGTGCCAGCAGCGAAGGTGTCTCCCTCTGGAGTGAAGCTTTCTTT
.,few,TRBV9,TRBJ2-2,CASSAPGELFF,TGTGCCAGCAGCGCCCCCGGGGAGCTGTTTTTT
.,.,TRBV13,TRBJ2-1,CASSLPEVSLFF,TGTGCCAGCAGCTTACCGGAAGTGAGTCTGTTCTTC